A single sample gave rise to the 17 T cell receptor beta chains below, sequenced in a study of cytomegalovirus exposure and HLA in healthy donors. Both 60 Vbeta primers and 13 Jbeta primers went into the PCR. Assay used: immunoSEQ multiplex PCR; TCRdb lists only in-frame clones, some missing. The profile shows approximately 240,000 clones, 82% of them singletons. The sample comprised PBMCs. These receptors were collected from a middle-aged woman in good health and CMV-seropositive.

This clone has more than one count but fewer than ten. The gene calls are TRBV19 and TRBJ1-5; possible D gene TRBD1, 5 bases. The CDR3 spans 16 residues. Looked up from germline, CDR1 is LNHDA and CDR2 is SQIVND (reference sequence). Deletions cut 5 bases from V and 3 bases from J, with 17 bases between. In DNA, the CDR3 is TGTGCCAGTAGTCCGGAGAATCAGGGTCTCAATCAGCCCCAGCATTTT. Translating it yields CASSPENQGLNQPQHF.

In this sample, this clone turned up once. The chain combines TRBV21-1 with TRBJ1-2; TRBD1 was called by the table and not checked on the DNA. TRBV21-1 is termed a pseudogene. This CDR3 is built from 15 residues. CDR3 amino acids: CASSAEAGQVYGYTF. The CDR3 nucleotides read TGTGCCAGCAGCGCGGAAGCCGGACAGGTCTATGGCTACACCTTC.

The rearrangement joins TRBV5-1 to TRBJ2-3; a weak D match, TRBD2 (5 bases). V lost 7 bases to trimming and J lost 0 bases, with 9 bases between them. This CDR3 has 13 residues. CDR1 and CDR2 (germline): SGHRS, YFSETQ. Written as DNA, the CDR3 is TGCGCCAGCGGTCCGGGAAGCACAGATACGCAGTATTTT. Protein product: CASGPGSTDTQYF. The variable domain in full, with the rest retrieved from reference TRBV5-1 and TRBJ2-3, is KAGVTQTPRYLIKTRGQQVTLSCSPISGHRSVSWYQQTPGQGLQFLFEYFSETQRNKGNFPGRFSGRQFSNSRSEMNVSTLELGDSALYLCASGPGSTDTQYFGPGTRLTVL.

The gene calls are TRBV6-1 and TRBJ2-6; tentatively, D is TRBD2 (5 bases). Trimming removed 8 bases at V and 4 bases at J, with 12 bases between. In germline, CDR1 is MNHNS, CDR2 SASEGT. The CDR3 is 14 residues long. CDR3: CASASWEGANVLTF. The CDR3 DNA reads as TGTGCCAGCGCGAGCTGGGAGGGGGCCAACGTCCTGACTTTC.

V and J are TRBV7-2 and TRBJ2-5; D remains ambiguous. The CDR3 sequence is 14 residues long. CDR1 SGHTA and CDR2 FQGNSA come from the germline V gene. V gave up 3 bases and J gave up 5 bases, with 13 bases separating them. Here the CDR3 reads CASSLAGWSETQYF. The CDR3 DNA follows: TGTGCCAGCAGCTTGGCAGGTTGGTCGGAGACCCAGTACTTC.

The gene calls are TRBV19 and TRBJ2-1, with 7 positions matching TRBD2. Germline V lookup: CDR1 LNHDA, CDR2 SQIVND (reference sequence). The ends lost 1 base at V and 8 bases at J; junction bases unmatched: 5. This CDR3 spans 14 amino acids. The CDR3 spells CASSIGLARDEQFF. DNA of the CDR3: TGTGCCAGTAGTATAGGACTAGCTCGCGATGAGCAGTTCTTC.

About this clone: The sample carries other DNA sequences with the same CDR3. CDR3 bases: TGTGCCAGCATCATTAGCTCATCGTCCGGGGATCAGCCCCAGCATTTT. Translation: CASIISSSSGDQPQHF. The chain combines TRBV9 with TRBJ1-5; D uncertain. Germline V gene data show CDR1 as SGDLS and CDR2 as YYNGEE. This CDR3 region has 16 residues. V shed 6 bases and J shed 5 bases, with 21 bases lying between them.

The genes are TRBV18 and TRBJ1-5; D gene uncertain. This CDR3 contains 15 residues. CDR1 and CDR2 (germline): KGHSH, LQKENI. V was clipped by 2 bases and J by 3 bases, with 11 bases between them. In nucleotides, the CDR3 is TGTGCCAGCTCACCAGGGCAGTTAGACAATCAGCCCCAGCATTTT. Protein product: CASSPGQLDNQPQHF. Drawing the rest from reference TRBV18 and TRBJ1-5, the complete variable domain is NAGVMQNPRHLVRRRGQEARLRCSPMKGHSHVYWYRQLPEEGLKFMVYLQKENIIDESGMPKERFSAEFPKEGPSILRIQQVVRGDSAAYFCASSPGQLDNQPQHFGDGTRLSIL.

Of note for this clone: The junction departs from the called germline gene at one end, perhaps through a read error. J is TRBJ1-3 and V is TRBV5-5; 8 nucleotides match TRBD1. The CDR3 length is 19 residues. Germline CDR1 and CDR2: SGHKS and YYEKEE (reference sequence). DNA of the CDR3: TGTGCCAGCAGCAAAGACACGGGACAGGCAAGTTTCAGTGGAAGCACCATATATTTT. It is translated as CASSKDTGQASFSGSTIYF.

This rearrangement joins TRBV5-4 to TRBJ1-2; D call uncertain. The germline V gene encodes CDR1 SGHNT and CDR2 YYREEE (reference sequence). Trimming removed 0 bases at V and 5 bases at J, with 5 bases between. This CDR3 has 12 amino acids. The CDR3 spells CASSLDEYGYTF. The CDR3 DNA follows: TGTGCCAGCAGCTTGGACGAGTATGGCTACACCTTC. The full variable domain, completed using reference TRBV5-4 and TRBJ1-2, is ETGVTQSPTHLIKTRGQQVTLRCSSQSGHNTVSWYQQALGQGPQFIFQYYREEENGRGNFPPRFSGLQFPNYSSELNVNALELDDSALYLCASSLDEYGYTFGSGTRLTVV.

DNA for the CDR3: TGTGCCAGCAGCCCCCAGGGACTAGCGGGATATGAGCAGTTCTTC. This sequence encodes CASSPQGLAGYEQFF. The rearrangement uses TRBV6-4 and TRBJ2-1; 13 bases map to TRBD2. The CDR3 has 15 amino acids. With 6 bases clipped from V and 8 bases from J, the junction kept 7 bases outside the gene matches. Germline CDR1 and CDR2: MRHNA and SNTAGT.

The chain couples TRBV30 to TRBJ1-1; D uncertain. Trimming pared 3 bases from V and 1 base from J, leaving 9 bases between. CDR3 size: 13 residues. Germline V CDR1 and CDR2: GTSNPN, SVGIG (reference sequence). CDR3 coding DNA: TGTGCCTGGAGGGGAGGTGCGAACACTGAAGCTTTCTTT. This encodes CAWRGGANTEAFF.

The gene calls are TRBV29-1 and TRBJ1-4; D possibly corresponds to TRBD1 (5 bases). CDR1 and CDR2 (germline): SQVTM, ANQGSEA. The V gene lost 5 bases and the J gene lost 7 bases, with 11 bases spanning the gap. The CDR3 has 12 residues. The CDR3 spells CSVLVDSEKLFF. The CDR3 region has the DNA TGCAGCGTTCTAGTTGACAGTGAAAAACTGTTTTTT.

The V gene is TRBV7-2, the J gene TRBJ2-3; 12 bases are shared with TRBD2. The V and J ends lost 1 base and 6 bases, in that order; junction bases with no gene match: 5. The CDR3 consists of 16 residues. Germline V gene lookup returns CDR1 SGHTA and CDR2 FQGNSA. Here the CDR3 DNA reads TGTGCCAGCAGCTTAGAGCTAGCGGGGGGGCTGGATACGCAGTATTTT. It is translated as CASSLELAGGLDTQYF.

The chain links TRBV6-5 to TRBJ2-3; tentative D call: TRBD1 (5 bases). This CDR3 comprises 14 residues. The germline V gene has CDR1 MNHEY and CDR2 SVGAGI. V was clipped by 6 bases and J by 5 bases, with 15 bases between them. The DNA for the CDR3 is TGTGCCAGCAGCCCTAGGGGAAGGGGAGATACGCAGTATTTT. Protein: CASSPRGRGDTQYF.

This clone was counted once. The V call is TRBV2, the J call TRBJ2-5; 9 nucleotides match TRBD1. The J call may be incorrect, as the DNA end agrees better with TRBJ2-7. The germline gives CDR1 SNHLY, CDR2 FYNNEI. CDR3 length: 13 amino acids. This chain's CDR3 is CASSRQGAYEQYF. DNA of the CDR3: TGTGCCAGCAGCCGACAGGGGGCCTACGAGCAGTACTTC.

The V call is TRBV7-9, the J call TRBJ1-1, with a weak D call TRBD1 (6 bases). Trimming cost V 6 bases and J 7 bases, with 21 bases left between them. The CDR3 is made up of 15 amino acids. Germline V gene sequence: CDR1 SEHNR, CDR2 FQNEAQ (reference sequence). CDR3 bases: TGTGCCAGCAGACCTCCTACTTACCAGGGGAATGAAGCTTTCTTT. It encodes CASRPPTYQGNEAFF.